The 17 T cell receptor beta chains listed next were all sequenced from one sample in a study of CD8 T cells in Susac syndrome. RNA, at about 0.45 to 1 ug, was reverse transcribed with random hexamers. TCRdb called the immunoSEQ multiplex PCR reads again in MiXCR, with one record for every CDR3 protein. The data hold hundreds of thousands of distinct CDR3 sequences, with 75% to 90% observed a single time. Material for sequencing was CD8+ T cells from PBMCs. The receptors here all came from a human donor with multiple sclerosis.

The rearrangement links TRBV5-6 to TRBJ2-7, with 7 bases identical to TRBD1. V lost 3 bases and J lost 2; bases outside the gene matches: 11. The CDR3 loop spans 16 amino acids. Germline values: CDR1 SGHDT, CDR2 YYEEEE. In DNA, the CDR3 is TGTGCCAGCAGCTCTACTCGACAGGGTCAAACCTACGAGCAGTACTTC. The encoded protein is CASSSTRQGQTYEQYF.

The rearrangement uses TRBV20-1 and TRBJ2-7; D is unresolved. The V gene's germline CDR1 is DFQATT and CDR2 SNEGSKA (reference sequence). The CDR3 is 14 amino acids. Between the trimmed V and J ends, which lost 4 bases and 1 base, there was a span of 14 bases. The CDR3 DNA reads as TGCAGTGCTATGCCCCGTTCAGGTTCCTACGAGCAGTACTTC. Amino acids: CSAMPRSGSYEQYF.

In this sample, this clonotype turned up a few times. The chain combines TRBV4-3 with TRBJ2-5, with D maybe TRBD1 (5 bases). The CDR3 sequence is 15 residues long. Germline CDR1 is LGHNA and CDR2 is YSLEER. Between the trimmed V and J ends, which lost 4 bases and 2 bases, there was a span of 14 bases. CDR3 DNA: TGCGCCAGCAGCCCCTCCAGGGTATATCAAGAGACCCAGTACTTC. Amino acids: CASSPSRVYQETQYF.

The chain couples TRBV4-3 to TRBJ2-3; 7 nucleotides line up with TRBD1. With V trimmed by 5 bases and J by 8 bases, 13 bases remained unmatched. CDR1 LGHNA and CDR2 YSLEER come from the germline V gene. The CDR3 spans 15 residues. The DNA of the CDR3 is TGCGCCAGCAGCGAGGACAGGTTAGTCCTCGGTACGCAGTATTTT. Its protein is CASSEDRLVLGTQYF.

The chain uses TRBV20-1 and TRBJ2-7; 9 nucleotides agree with TRBD1. Trimming at V came to 0 bases and at J to 7 bases, leaving 10 bases not matched to a gene. Germline V CDR1 and CDR2: DFQATT, SNEGSKA (reference sequence). The CDR3 is made up of 15 amino acids. The CDR3: CSARETGGPPGEQYF. As DNA, the CDR3 is TGCAGTGCTAGAGAGACAGGGGGTCCTCCCGGGGAGCAGTACTTC.

This rearrangement joins TRBV28 to TRBJ2-1; 7 positions agree with TRBD2. CDR3 size: 15 residues. CDR1 is MDHEN, CDR2 SYDVKM, per germline. Losses at the gene ends were 3 bases for V and 2 bases for J; bases not matched to a gene: 4. CDR3 in amino acids: CASSFGAGAYNEQFF. The CDR3 coding sequence is TGTGCCAGCAGTTTTGGTGCGGGAGCCTACAATGAGCAGTTCTTC.

Here the CDR3 DNA reads TGTGCCAGCACCCACCATGGATCACAGCCCCAGCATTTT. Translation: CASTHHGSQPQHF. The V gene is TRBV12-3 or TRBV12-4, the J gene TRBJ1-5; D gene ambiguous. The CDR3 has 13 residues. Trimming took off 7 bases at V and 7 bases at J, with 14 bases between the two ends.

This chain connects TRBV7-2 to TRBJ2-1; D is unresolved. The CDR3 length is 11 residues. Germline CDR1 SGHTA, CDR2 FQGNSA. The V end lost 5 bases, the J end lost 9 bases, and 8 bases lay between the germline ends. This chain's CDR3 is CASSGLGEQFF. CDR3 coding DNA: TGTGCCAGCAGCGGATTAGGTGAGCAGTTCTTC.

The rearrangement links TRBV2 to TRBJ1-3; D is ambiguous. CDR1 is SNHLY, CDR2 FYNNEI, per germline. The CDR3 runs to 14 residues. With 0 bases removed from V and 1 base from J, the gap between germline ends came to 4 bases. The CDR3 DNA reads TGTGCCAGCAGTGAAGCGTCTTCTGGAAACACCATATATTTT. Its protein is CASSEASSGNTIYF.

This chain links TRBV5-1 with TRBJ1-1; possible D gene TRBD1, 5 bases. The CDR3 contains 16 residues. V lost 0 bases and J 5 bases, leaving 17 bases between the germline ends. Germline lookup yields CDR1 SGHRS and CDR2 YFSETQ. CDR3: CASSLAEGPYFTEAFF. The DNA of the CDR3 is TGCGCCAGCAGCTTGGCCGAGGGACCATACTTTACTGAAGCTTTCTTT.

The chain uses TRBV6-4 and TRBJ2-1; 8 bases map to TRBD2. The CDR3 has 14 residues. The junction had 5 bases not matched to a gene; V was cut back by 2 bases and J by 8 bases. From germline, CDR1 is MRHNA and CDR2 SNTAGT. DNA of the CDR3: TGTGCCAGCAGTGACCGCGGGGGGATGGATGAGCAGTTCTTC. The encoded protein is CASSDRGGMDEQFF.

The chain links TRBV14 to TRBJ2-7; 8 nucleotides agree with TRBD1. CDR3 length equals 16 residues. Germline assignment: CDR1 SGHDN and CDR2 FVKESK. The junction had 11 bases not matched to a gene; V was cut back by 1 base and J by 6 bases. Here the CDR3 reads CASSQGPGTGSPEQYF. The CDR3 DNA sequence: TGTGCCAGCAGCCAAGGGCCCGGGACAGGTTCCCCCGAGCAGTACTTC.

This clonotype was observed a single time. The V call is TRBV13, the J call TRBJ2-7; TRBD2 is a possible D gene (5 bases). The CDR3 consists of 16 residues. The V gene's germline CDR1 is PRHDT and CDR2 FYEKMQ (reference sequence). Trimming removed 2 bases from V and 1 base from J, with 15 bases in between. CDR3 nucleotides: TGTGCCAGCAGCTTATTAGGCAGAGGAGGTTCCTACGAGCAGTACTTC. It specifies CASSLLGRGGSYEQYF.

The chain carries TRBV7-9 and TRBJ2-1; no clear D gene. V lost 3 bases and J 1 base, leaving 10 bases between the germline ends. CDR1 and CDR2 from the germline V gene are SEHNR and FQNEAQ (reference sequence). The CDR3 runs to 15 residues. CDR3 in amino acids: CASSFDESSYNEQFF. DNA for the CDR3: TGTGCCAGCAGCTTTGATGAGAGTTCCTACAATGAGCAGTTCTTC.

The CDR3 loop reads CASSSATHNEQFF. The CDR3 DNA sequence: TGTGCCAGCAGTTCAGCAACTCACAATGAGCAGTTCTTC. The chain carries TRBV12-3 or TRBV12-4 and TRBJ2-1; unclear D gene. The CDR3 has 13 amino acids. Trimming took off 4 bases at V and 5 bases at J, with 9 bases between the two ends.

V usage is TRBV7-9 and J usage is TRBJ2-1, with 10 bases that match TRBD2. The V segment lost 5 bases and the J segment 0 bases; nucleotides outside the gene matches: 4. Germline CDR1 is SEHNR and CDR2 is FQNEAQ (reference sequence). The CDR3 is 16 amino acids. The CDR3 loop reads CASSVTSGISYNEQFF. CDR3 in DNA: TGTGCCAGCAGCGTCACTAGCGGGATCTCCTACAATGAGCAGTTCTTC.

V is TRBV27 and J is TRBJ1-6; possibly TRBD1 for D (6 bases). The V end was cut by 1 base, the J end by 7 bases, with 8 bases between. The CDR3 spans 14 residues. CDR1 and CDR2 (germline): MNHEY, SMNVEV (reference sequence). The CDR3 DNA is TGTGCCAGCAGTTTATGGGACACCAATTCACCCCTCCACTTT. It translates to CASSLWDTNSPLHF.